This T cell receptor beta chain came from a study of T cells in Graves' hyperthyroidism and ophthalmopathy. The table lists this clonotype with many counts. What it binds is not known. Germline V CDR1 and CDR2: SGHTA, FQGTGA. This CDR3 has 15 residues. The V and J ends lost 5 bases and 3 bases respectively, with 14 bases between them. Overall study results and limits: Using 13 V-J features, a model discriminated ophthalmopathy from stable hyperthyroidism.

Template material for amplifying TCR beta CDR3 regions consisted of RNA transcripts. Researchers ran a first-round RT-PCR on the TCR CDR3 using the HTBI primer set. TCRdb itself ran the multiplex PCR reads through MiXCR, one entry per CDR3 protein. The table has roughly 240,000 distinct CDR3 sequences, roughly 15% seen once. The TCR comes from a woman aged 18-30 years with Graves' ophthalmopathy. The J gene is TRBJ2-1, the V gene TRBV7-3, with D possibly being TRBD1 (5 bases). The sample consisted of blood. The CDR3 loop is CASSHTPDSYNEQFF. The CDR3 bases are TGTGCCAGCAGCCACACCCCCGACAGCTACAATGAGCAGTTCTTC. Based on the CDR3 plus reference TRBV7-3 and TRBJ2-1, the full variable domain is GAGVSQTPSNKVTEKGKYVELRCDPISGHTALYWYRQSLGQGPEFLIYFQGTGAADDSGLPNDRFFAVRPEGSVSTLKIQRTERGDSAVYLCASSHTPDSYNEQFFGPGTRLTVL.